The T cell receptor (beta chain) under discussion was sequenced for a study of T cell responses to AZD1222 COVID-19 vaccine. Sequenced by immunoSEQ multiplex PCR; TCRdb stores in-frame clones only, minus some. The sample lists more than 85,000 clones; approximately 82% were seen once. V was pared by 2 bases and J by 8 bases, with 8 bases of the junction left unmatched. Germline lookup yields CDR1 MNHEY and CDR2 SVGEGT. This CDR3 has 14 residues. The genes are TRBV6-2 or TRBV6-3 and TRBJ2-5, with 7 nucleotides matching TRBD2. The sequencing here drew on peripheral blood, taken on day 0 of AZD1222 vaccination. The sequence came from an adult in good health. The CDR3 reads CASSYRSREVTQYF. The CDR3 region has the DNA TGTGCCAGCAGTTACCGTAGCCGGGAGGTAACCCAGTACTTC.